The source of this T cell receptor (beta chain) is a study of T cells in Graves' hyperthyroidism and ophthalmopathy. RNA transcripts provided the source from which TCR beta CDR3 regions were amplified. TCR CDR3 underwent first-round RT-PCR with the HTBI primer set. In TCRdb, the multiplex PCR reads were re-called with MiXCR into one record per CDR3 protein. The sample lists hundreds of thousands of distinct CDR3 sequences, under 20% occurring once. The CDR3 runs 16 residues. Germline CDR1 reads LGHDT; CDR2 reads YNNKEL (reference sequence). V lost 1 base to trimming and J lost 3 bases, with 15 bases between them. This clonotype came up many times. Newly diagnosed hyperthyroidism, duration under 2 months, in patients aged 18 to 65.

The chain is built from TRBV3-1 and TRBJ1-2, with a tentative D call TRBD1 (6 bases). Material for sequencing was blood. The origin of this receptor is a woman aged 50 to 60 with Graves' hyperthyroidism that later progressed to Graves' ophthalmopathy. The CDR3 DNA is TGTGCCAGCAGCCAAGGTCTTGGGGGGGCAGACTATGGCTACACCTTC. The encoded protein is CASSQGLGGADYGYTF.